This entry lists 7 T cell receptor beta chains sequenced from one sample in a study of cytomegalovirus exposure and HLA in healthy donors. Clones were read by immunoSEQ multiplex PCR, and TCRdb kept only the in-frame ones, dropping some. The sample holds 200,000 to 300,000 clones; 70% to 90% are singletons and the top ten take 1% to 1.5%. Sequenced material: PBMCs. These receptors all stem from a woman aged 25 to 39 in good health and CMV-seropositive.

The chain uses TRBV29-1 and TRBJ2-1; D is perhaps TRBD2 (6 bases). This CDR3 region has 13 residues. The ends were cut back, 6 bases at V and 3 bases at J, with 12 bases in the middle. Germline-derived CDR1 and CDR2 are SQVTM and ANQGSEA. CDR3 region: CSVRTILYNEQFF. For the CDR3, the DNA is TGCAGCGTAAGGACTATCCTCTACAATGAGCAGTTCTTC.

This chain links TRBV15 with TRBJ2-5, with 10 bases aligning to TRBD1. The J segment lost 1 base and the V segment lost 5 bases, leaving 4 bases of the junction unmatched. From germline, CDR1 is LNHNV and CDR2 YYDKDF (reference sequence). The CDR3 has 15 residues. Here the CDR3 DNA reads TGTGCCACCAGCCCGGGACAGGGGATCCAAGAGACCCAGTACTTC. Translation gives CATSPGQGIQETQYF. Supplemented by reference TRBV15 and TRBJ2-5, the full variable domain reads DAMVIQNPRYQVTQFGKPVTLSCSQTLNHNVMYWYQQKSSQAPKLLFHYYDKDFNNEADTPDNFQSRRPNTSFCFLDIRSPGLGDTAMYLCATSPGQGIQETQYFGPGTRLLVL.

The V and J genes are TRBV6-1 and TRBJ2-7, with 11 positions matching TRBD2. The CDR3 covers 14 residues. Germline CDR1 and CDR2: MNHNS and SASEGT. V shed 5 bases, J shed 6 bases, and the junction held 6 bases outside the gene matches. CDR3 sequence: CASSISGRASEQYF. The CDR3 DNA sequence: TGTGCCAGCAGTATTAGCGGGAGGGCCTCCGAGCAGTACTTC.

The CDR3 loop is CASRTMGVNQPQHF. The CDR3 DNA sequence: TGTGCCAGCAGGACGATGGGCGTCAATCAGCCCCAGCATTTT. V and J are TRBV5-6 and TRBJ1-5; no definite D call. The germline gives CDR1 SGHDT, CDR2 YYEEEE. The length of the CDR3 is 14 residues. Trimming left V 5 bases short and J 3 bases short, with 12 bases between.

The gene calls are TRBV28 and TRBJ1-1; no clear D gene. Per the germline V gene, CDR1 is MDHEN and CDR2 is SYDVKM. CDR3 length: 16 residues. V was shortened by 1 base and J by 1 base, with 13 bases between the two germline ends. The CDR3 DNA reads TGTGCCAGCAGTTTATCAATGTTGTTCAGGAACACTGAAGCTTTCTTT. Translating it yields CASSLSMLFRNTEAFF.

This clone was counted a few times. Additional DNA sequences in this sample encode the identical CDR3. The chain recombines TRBV7-6 with TRBJ2-1; a weak D match, TRBD2 (5 bases). Looked up from germline, CDR1 is SGHVS and CDR2 is FNYEAQ. V was trimmed by 2 bases and J by 4 bases, leaving 9 bases between them. The CDR3 runs to 14 residues. The CDR3 DNA sequence: TGTGCCAGCAGCTTATCGGGGTCATACAATGAGCAGTTCTTC. Its protein product is CASSLSGSYNEQFF.

This clone was counted only a few times. V usage is TRBV7-2 and J usage is TRBJ2-3; TRBD2 agrees at 8 bases. Germline values: CDR1 SGHTA, CDR2 FQGNSA. V was clipped by 6 bases and J by 4 bases; unmatched bases: 15. The CDR3 length is 17 residues. CDR3 sequence (DNA): TGTGCCAGCAGTCCACTACTAGCGGTCCAAGGTGCAGATACGCAGTATTTT. The encoded protein is CASSPLLAVQGADTQYF.